This T cell receptor beta chain was identified during a study of blood T cell repertoires in COVID-19. At the level of the study: Samples came from the United States, Italy and Spain, spanning acute and convalescent COVID-19. The cDNA or gDNA used as material had been derived from T cells, B-cell-depleted T cells, or PBMCs.

As originally analysed: Amplification of reference gene primers was used by the study to estimate nucleated cell counts. Some clones are missing from TCRdb's copy, which holds only in-frame ones; the method was immunoSEQ multiplex PCR. V and J calls and clone size come straight from that table; D and trimming were deduced from the DNA. The repertoire has 200,000 to 300,000 clones, 70% to 85% of them found once; the top ten carry approximately 2.4%. This clone came up once. CDR3 length: 15 amino acids. The V segment lost 9 bases and the J segment 2 bases; nucleotides outside the gene matches: 10. In germline, CDR1 is LGHNT, CDR2 FRNRAP.

The specimen sequenced was peripheral blood. The rearrangement uses TRBV12-5 and TRBJ2-3, with 8 nucleotides matching TRBD1. The TCR comes from a man between 40 and 49 years old who had recovered from COVID-19. This chain's CDR3 is CASTAGQVTTDTQYF. CDR3 in DNA: TGTGCTAGCACCGCGGGACAGGTGACCACAGATACGCAGTATTTT.